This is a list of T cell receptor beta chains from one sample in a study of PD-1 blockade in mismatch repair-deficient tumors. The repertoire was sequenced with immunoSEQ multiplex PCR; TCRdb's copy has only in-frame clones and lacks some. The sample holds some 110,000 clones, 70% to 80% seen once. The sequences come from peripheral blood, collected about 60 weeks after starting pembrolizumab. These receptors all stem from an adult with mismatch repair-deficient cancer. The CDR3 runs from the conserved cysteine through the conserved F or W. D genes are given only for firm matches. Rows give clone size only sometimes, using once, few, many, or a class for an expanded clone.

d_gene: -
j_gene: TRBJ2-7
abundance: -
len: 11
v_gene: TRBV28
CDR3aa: CASSSYYEQYF
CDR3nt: TGTGCCAGCAGTTCCTACTACGAGCAGTACTTC

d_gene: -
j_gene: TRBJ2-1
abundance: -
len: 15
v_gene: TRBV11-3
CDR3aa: CASSQSSESYNEQFF
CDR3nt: TGTGCCAGCAGCCAATCTAGCGAATCCTACAATGAGCAGTTCTTC

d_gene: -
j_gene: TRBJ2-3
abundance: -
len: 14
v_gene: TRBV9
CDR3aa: CASSVEVRTDTQYF
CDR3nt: TGTGCCAGCAGCGTAGAGGTCCGGACAGATACGCAGTATTTT

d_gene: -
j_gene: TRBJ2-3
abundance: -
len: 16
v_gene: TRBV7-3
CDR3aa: CASSLSPSDGADTQYF
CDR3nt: TGTGCCAGCAGCTTAAGTCCTAGCGATGGTGCAGATACGCAGTATTTT

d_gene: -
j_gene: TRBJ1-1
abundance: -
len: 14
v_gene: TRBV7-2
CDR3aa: CASSLNSGNTEAFF
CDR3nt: TGTGCCAGCAGCTTAAATTCAGGGAACACTGAAGCTTTCTTT

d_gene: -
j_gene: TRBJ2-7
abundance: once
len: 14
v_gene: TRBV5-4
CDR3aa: CASSLEARTNEQYF
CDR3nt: TGTGCCAGCAGCTTAGAGGCTCGAACTAACGAGCAGTACTTC

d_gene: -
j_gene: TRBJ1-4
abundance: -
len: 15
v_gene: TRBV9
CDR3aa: CASSGTSATNEKLFF
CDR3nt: TGTGCCAGCAGCGGCACATCAGCAACTAATGAAAAACTGTTTTTT

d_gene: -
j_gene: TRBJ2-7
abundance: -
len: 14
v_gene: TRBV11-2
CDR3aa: CASSLEVGLPNRYF
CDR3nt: TGTGCCAGCAGCTTAGAGGTGGGGCTTCCAAACAGGTACTTC

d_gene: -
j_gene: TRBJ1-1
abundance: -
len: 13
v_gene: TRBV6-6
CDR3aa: CASKRASGTEAFF
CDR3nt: TGTGCCAGCAAGAGGGCATCTGGTACTGAAGCTTTCTTT

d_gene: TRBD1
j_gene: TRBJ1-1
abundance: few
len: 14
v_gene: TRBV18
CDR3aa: CASSADRAFTEAFF
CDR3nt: TGTGCCAGCTCAGCGGACAGGGCGTTCACTGAAGCTTTCTTT

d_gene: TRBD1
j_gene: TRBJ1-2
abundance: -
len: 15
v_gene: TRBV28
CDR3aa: CASSLTHGTDYGYTF
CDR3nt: TGTGCCAGCAGTCTAACCCACGGGACAGACTATGGCTACACCTTC

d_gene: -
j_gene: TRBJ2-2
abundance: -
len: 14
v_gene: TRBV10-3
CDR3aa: CAILAGTNTGELFF
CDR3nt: TGTGCCATCCTAGCCGGGACGAACACCGGGGAGCTGTTTTTT

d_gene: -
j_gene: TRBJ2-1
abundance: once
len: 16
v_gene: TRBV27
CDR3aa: CASSLSAGSSYNEQFF
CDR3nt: TGTGCCAGCAGTTTATCGGCAGGGAGCTCCTACAATGAGCAGTTCTTC

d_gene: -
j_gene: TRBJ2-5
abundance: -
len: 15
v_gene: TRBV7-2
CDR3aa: CASTLTRVLQETQYF
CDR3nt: TGTGCCAGCACCCTGACTAGGGTTCTCCAAGAGACCCAGTACTTC

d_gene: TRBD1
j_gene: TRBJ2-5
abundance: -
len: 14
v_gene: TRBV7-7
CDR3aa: CASSPTGGRETQYF
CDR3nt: TGTGCTAGCAGTCCTACAGGGGGCAGGGAGACCCAGTACTTC

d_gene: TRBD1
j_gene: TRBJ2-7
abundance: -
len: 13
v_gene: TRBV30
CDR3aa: CAWRGDRSYEQYF
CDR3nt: TGTGCCTGGAGGGGGGACAGGTCCTACGAGCAGTACTTC

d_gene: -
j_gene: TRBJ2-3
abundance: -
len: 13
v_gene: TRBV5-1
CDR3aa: CASSLDGTDTQYF
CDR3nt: TGCGCCAGCAGCTTGGATGGCACAGATACGCAGTATTTT

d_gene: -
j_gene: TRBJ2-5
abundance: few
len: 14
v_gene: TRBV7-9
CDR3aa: CASSLVTGEETQYF
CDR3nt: TGTGCCAGCAGCTTAGTAACGGGTGAGGAGACCCAGTACTTC

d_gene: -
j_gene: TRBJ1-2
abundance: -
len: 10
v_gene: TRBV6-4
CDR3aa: CASSEYGYTF
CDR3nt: TGTGCCAGCAGTGAATATGGCTACACCTTC

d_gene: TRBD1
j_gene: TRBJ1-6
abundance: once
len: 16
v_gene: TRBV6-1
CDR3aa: CASSGGRDRSSSPLHF
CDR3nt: TGTGCCAGCAGTGGTGGGCGGGACAGATCTTCTTCACCCCTCCACTTT

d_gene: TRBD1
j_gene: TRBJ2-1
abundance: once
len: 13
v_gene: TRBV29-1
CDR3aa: CSVEGDRGLEQFF
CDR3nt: TGCAGCGTTGAAGGCGACAGGGGGCTTGAGCAGTTCTTC

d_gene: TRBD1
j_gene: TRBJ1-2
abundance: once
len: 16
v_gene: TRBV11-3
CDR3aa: CASSLRAGQGNYGYTF
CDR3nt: TGTGCCAGCAGCTTAAGGGCCGGACAGGGAAACTATGGCTACACCTTC

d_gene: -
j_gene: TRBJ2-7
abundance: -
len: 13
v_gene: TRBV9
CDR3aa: CASSPEVWGEQYF
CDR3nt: TGTGCCAGCAGCCCGGAGGTTTGGGGCGAGCAGTACTTC

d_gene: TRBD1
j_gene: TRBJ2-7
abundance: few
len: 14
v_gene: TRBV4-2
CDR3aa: CASSSGDSSYEQYF
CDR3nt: TGTGCCAGCAGCTCAGGGGACAGCAGCTACGAGCAGTACTTC

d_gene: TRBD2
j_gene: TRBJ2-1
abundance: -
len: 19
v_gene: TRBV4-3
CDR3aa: CASSHASGPSARSYNEQFF
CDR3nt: TGCGCCAGCAGCCACGCTAGCGGCCCCTCAGCTAGGTCCTACAATGAGCAGTTCTTC

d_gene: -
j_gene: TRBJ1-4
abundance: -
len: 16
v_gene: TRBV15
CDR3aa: CATSRDPGQKVEKLFF
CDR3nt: TGTGCCACCAGCAGAGATCCCGGACAGAAGGTAGAAAAACTGTTTTTT

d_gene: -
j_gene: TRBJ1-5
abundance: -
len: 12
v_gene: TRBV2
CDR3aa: CASRLIDQPQHF
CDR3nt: TGTGCCAGCAGACTCATCGATCAGCCCCAGCATTTT

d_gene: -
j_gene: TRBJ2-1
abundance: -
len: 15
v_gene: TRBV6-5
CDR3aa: CASSISQGVYNEQFF
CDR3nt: TGTGCCAGCAGTATATCACAGGGAGTTTACAATGAGCAGTTCTTC

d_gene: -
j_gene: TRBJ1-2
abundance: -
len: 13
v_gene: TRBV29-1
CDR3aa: CSVAPLSNYGYTF
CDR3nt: TGCAGCGTTGCTCCCCTCTCTAACTATGGCTACACCTTC

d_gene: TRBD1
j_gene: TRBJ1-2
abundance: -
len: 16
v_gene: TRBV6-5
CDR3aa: CASSYEGQGRDYGYTF
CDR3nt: TGTGCCAGCAGTTACGAGGGACAGGGGAGGGACTATGGCTACACCTTC

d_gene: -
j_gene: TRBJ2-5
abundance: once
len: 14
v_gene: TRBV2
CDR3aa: CASNSLRTQETQYF
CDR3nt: TGTGCCAGCAACTCACTCAGAACTCAAGAGACCCAGTACTTC

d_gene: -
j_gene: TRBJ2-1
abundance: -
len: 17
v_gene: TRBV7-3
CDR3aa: CASSLSGGSSSYNEQFF
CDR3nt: TGTGCCAGCAGCTTAAGTGGGGGGAGCAGCTCCTACAATGAGCAGTTCTTC

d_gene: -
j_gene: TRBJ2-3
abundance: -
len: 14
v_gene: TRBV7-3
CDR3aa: CASSLNLGGDTQYF
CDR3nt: TGTGCCAGCAGCTTAAACCTAGGGGGTGATACGCAGTATTTT